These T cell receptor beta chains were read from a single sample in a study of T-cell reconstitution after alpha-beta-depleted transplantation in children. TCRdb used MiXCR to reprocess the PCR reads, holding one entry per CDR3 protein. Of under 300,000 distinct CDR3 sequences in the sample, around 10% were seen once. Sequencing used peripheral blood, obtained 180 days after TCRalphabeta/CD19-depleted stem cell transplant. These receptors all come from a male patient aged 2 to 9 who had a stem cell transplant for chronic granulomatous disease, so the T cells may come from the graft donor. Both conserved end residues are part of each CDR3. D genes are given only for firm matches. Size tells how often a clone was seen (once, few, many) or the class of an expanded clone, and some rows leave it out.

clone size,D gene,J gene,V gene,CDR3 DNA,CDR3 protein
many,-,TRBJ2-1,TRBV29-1,TGCAGCGTTGACGATGGGCGGAGCTCCTACAATGAGCAGTTCTTC,CSVDDGRSSYNEQFF
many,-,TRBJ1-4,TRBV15,TGTGCCACCAGCAGAGATCGGCAGGGGTTTGAAAAACTGTTTTTT,CATSRDRQGFEKLFF
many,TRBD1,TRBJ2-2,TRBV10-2,TGCGCCAGCAGGGACAGGGTAGCCGGGGAGCTGTTTTTT,CASRDRVAGELFF
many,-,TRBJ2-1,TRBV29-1,TGCAGCGTTGACTCGCTCCAATTTACCAGCTCCTACAATGAGCAGTTCTTC,CSVDSLQFTSSYNEQFF
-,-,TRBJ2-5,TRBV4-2,TGTGCCAGCAGCAAAACGACAGGCGTGCAAGAGACCCAGTACTTC,CASSKTTGVQETQYF
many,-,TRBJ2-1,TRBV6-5,TGTGCCAGCAGCCACGGCTGGCCGGGAGCCCACACTCTTTACAATGAGCAGTTCTTC,CASSHGWPGAHTLYNEQFF
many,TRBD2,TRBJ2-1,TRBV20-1,TGCAGTGCTCTAGCGGGAGGGTTCTCCTACAATGAGCAGTTCTTC,CSALAGGFSYNEQFF
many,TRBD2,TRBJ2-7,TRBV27,TGTGCCAGCAGCCGAGCGGGACGGCTGTTCTTGTACTTC,CASSRAGRLFLYF
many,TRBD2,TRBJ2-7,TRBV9,TGTGCCAGCAGCGCAACTAGCGGGGAGCAGTACTTC,CASSATSGEQYF
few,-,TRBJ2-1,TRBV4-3,TGCGCCAGCAGCCAAGGGGCCGGGACCTCCTACAATGAGCAGTTCTTC,CASSQGAGTSYNEQFF
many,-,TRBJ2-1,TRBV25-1,TGTGCCAGCAGTGCGAACCCGGGACTCATGTCCTACAATGAGCAGTTCTTC,CASSANPGLMSYNEQFF
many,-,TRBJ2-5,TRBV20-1,TGCAGTGCTTCTCCAGGGTCCCAAGAGACCCAGTACTTC,CSASPGSQETQYF
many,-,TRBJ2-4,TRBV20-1,TGCAGTGCCTCGGGGCCGACTCTAGCCAAAAACATTCAGTACTTC,CSASGPTLAKNIQYF
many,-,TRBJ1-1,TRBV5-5,TGTGCCAGCAGGTCCATACAGGGAGTGGGAACTGAAGCTTTCTTT,CASRSIQGVGTEAFF
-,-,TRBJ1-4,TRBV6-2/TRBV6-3,TGTGCCAGCAGTTACTTGGACAGAAATGAAAAACTGTTTTTT,CASSYLDRNEKLFF
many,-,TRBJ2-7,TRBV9,TGTGCCAGCAGCGTAGGTGTGGGAGCCCCCTACGAGCAGTACTTC,CASSVGVGAPYEQYF
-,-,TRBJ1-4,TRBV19,TGTGCCACTACGCCAACCCTCACATCCCGTGAAAAACTGTTTTTT,CATTPTLTSREKLFF
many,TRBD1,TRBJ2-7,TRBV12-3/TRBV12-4,TGTGCCAGCAGTCTTCACCCGACAGGGGGAATTGACTACGAGCAGTACTTC,CASSLHPTGGIDYEQYF
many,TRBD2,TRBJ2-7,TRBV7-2,TGTGCCAGCAGCTTATCAGGGACTAGCTTTTCCTACGAGCAGTACTTC,CASSLSGTSFSYEQYF
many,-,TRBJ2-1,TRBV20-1,TGCAGTGCTGACCTGGCGGATTCCTACAATGAGCAGTTCTTC,CSADLADSYNEQFF
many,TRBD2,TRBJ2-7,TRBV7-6,TGTGCCAGCAGCCGAGGACTAGCGGGAGCTAACGAGCAGTACTTC,CASSRGLAGANEQYF
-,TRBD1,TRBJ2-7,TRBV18,TGTGCCAGCTCACCGGACAGGGTGCGATCCGAGCAGTACTTC,CASSPDRVRSEQYF
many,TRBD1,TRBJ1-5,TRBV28,TGTGCCAGCAGCTACGGGACAGGCAATCAGCCCCAGCATTTT,CASSYGTGNQPQHF
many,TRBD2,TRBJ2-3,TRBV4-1,TGCGCCAGCAGCCAGATGGACCAGCGGGGTGATACGCAGTATTTT,CASSQMDQRGDTQYF
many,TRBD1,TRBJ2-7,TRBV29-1,TGCAGCGTTAGACAGGGTAATCGGAACGAGCAGTACTTC,CSVRQGNRNEQYF
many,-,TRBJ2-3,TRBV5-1,TGCGCCAGCAGCTTGGGACACCACACAGATACGCAGTATTTT,CASSLGHHTDTQYF
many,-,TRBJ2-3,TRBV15,TGTGCCACCCAGGACAGAAACACAGATACGCAGTATTTT,CATQDRNTDTQYF
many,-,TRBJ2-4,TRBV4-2,TGTGCCAGCAGCCAAGACGAACGTCTAGCGGCCAAAAACATTCAGTACTTC,CASSQDERLAAKNIQYF
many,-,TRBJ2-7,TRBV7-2,TGTGCCAGCAGCCCACAGGGAGCGGGGACCTACGAGCAGTACTTC,CASSPQGAGTYEQYF
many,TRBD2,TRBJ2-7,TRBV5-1,TGCGCCAGCAGCTTGGGTCTAGCGGGTTATCGTCACGAGCAGTACTTC,CASSLGLAGYRHEQYF
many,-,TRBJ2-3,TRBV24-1,TGTGCCACCAGTGATGGACAGCAAAGCACAGATACGCAGTATTTT,CATSDGQQSTDTQYF
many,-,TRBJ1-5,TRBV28,TGTGCCAGCAGTTCTACCGGGACAATTATGCCCCAGCATTTT,CASSSTGTIMPQHF
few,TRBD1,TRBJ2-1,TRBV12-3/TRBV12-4,TGTGCCAGCAGTTTAGGTAGAGGGCAGGGCGAGGGGGCGGGCAATGAGCAGTTCTTC,CASSLGRGQGEGAGNEQFF
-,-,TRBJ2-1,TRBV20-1,TGCAGTGCTAGAGACCCAGCGGAGGTCGCCTACAATGAGCAGTTCTTC,CSARDPAEVAYNEQFF
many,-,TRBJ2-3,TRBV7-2,TGTGCCAGCAGCTCCCTTGATCTTAGCACAGATACGCAGTATTTT,CASSSLDLSTDTQYF
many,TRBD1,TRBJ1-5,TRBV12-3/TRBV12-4,TGTGCCAGCAGTTTGGGGGGACAGGGGAGCAATCAGCCCCAGCATTTT,CASSLGGQGSNQPQHF
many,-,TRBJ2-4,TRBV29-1,TGCAGCGTTGTCAGGGTGTCTGAAAACATTCAGTACTTC,CSVVRVSENIQYF
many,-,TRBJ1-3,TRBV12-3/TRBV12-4,TGTGCCAGCAGTTTGACTTCCGGGAGAACCTCTGGAAACACCATATATTTT,CASSLTSGRTSGNTIYF
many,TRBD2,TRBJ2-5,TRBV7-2,TGTGCCAGCAGCTTTGCGGGGGGGCGAAGAGAGACCCAGTACTTC,CASSFAGGRRETQYF
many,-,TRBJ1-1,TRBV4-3,TGCGCCAGCAGCCAAGATTGGCAGGGTACTGAAGCTTTCTTT,CASSQDWQGTEAFF
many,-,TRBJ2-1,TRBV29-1,TGCAGCGGAGGGGACAATGAGCAGTTCTTC,CSGGDNEQFF
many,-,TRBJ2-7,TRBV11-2,TGTGCCAGCAGCTTAGATCTGGTCCCGGCGGGGGAGCAGTACTTC,CASSLDLVPAGEQYF
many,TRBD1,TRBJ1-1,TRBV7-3,TGTGCCAGCAGCTTAGGGGGACAGGGGAGGAACACTGAAGCTTTCTTT,CASSLGGQGRNTEAFF
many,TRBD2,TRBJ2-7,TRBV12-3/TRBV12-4,TGTGCCAGCGCCGCCGAGGGACTAGCGGCCTACGAGCAGTACTTC,CASAAEGLAAYEQYF
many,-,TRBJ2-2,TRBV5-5,TGTGCCAGCACCTACACCCGACAGTCGAACACCGGGGAGCTGTTTTTT,CASTYTRQSNTGELFF
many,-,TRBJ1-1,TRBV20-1,TGCAGTGCCGAAGGGGGAGCGAACACTGAAGCTTTCTTT,CSAEGGANTEAFF
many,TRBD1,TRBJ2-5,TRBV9,TGTGCCAGCAGCGTAGGACCGGGACAGGGTCTGGAGACCCAGTACTTC,CASSVGPGQGLETQYF
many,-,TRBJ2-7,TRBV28,TGTGCCAGCACCTTGGGGTACGAGCAGTACTTC,CASTLGYEQYF
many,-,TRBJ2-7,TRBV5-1,TGCGCCAGCTACCAAGGAACAAGGGCCTACGAGCAGTACTTC,CASYQGTRAYEQYF
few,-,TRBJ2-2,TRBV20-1,TGCAGTGCTAGAGATCTCGGGCAGAATACCGGGGAGCTGTTTTTT,CSARDLGQNTGELFF